Given below is one T cell receptor beta chain in context. CDR1 and CDR2 (germline): MGHRA, YSYEKL. The CDR3 sequence is 17 residues long. Losses at the gene ends were 2 bases for V and 2 bases for J; bases not matched to a gene: 5. The data belong to a study of Graves' ophthalmopathy and Graves' hyperthyroidism. Additional autoimmune diseases, uncontrolled infections, pregnancy or lactation disqualified patients. The PBMCs used were ones drawn from 9.5 to 10 ml of fresh peripheral blood. Amplification targeted the TCR beta CDR3 regions, with RNA transcripts as the source material. First-round RT-PCR employed HTBI primers, with a second-round multiplex PCR after it. TCRdb passed the multiplex PCR reads through MiXCR, listing each CDR3 protein once. The sample contains under 350,000 distinct CDR3 sequences, roughly 16% of which appear only once.

This chain uses TRBV4-1 with TRBJ2-5; TRBD2 agrees at 13 bases. The TCR sequence derives from an adult man with Graves' ophthalmopathy. Sequencing was performed on peripheral blood. DNA of the CDR3: TGCGCCAGCAGCCAACTGACTAGCGGGGGGATGCAAGAGACCCAGTACTTC. Translating gives CASSQLTSGGMQETQYF.